The present T cell receptor (beta chain) was sequenced within a study of cytomegalovirus exposure and HLA in healthy donors. General study findings and limits: The study recorded over 150 TCR beta chains that were cytomegalovirus-associated. Published work reported that the classifier diagnosed cytomegalovirus status with high specificity and sensitivity. The tendency of first-cohort TCR clusters to co-occur in the 120 validation repertoires was identified by a subsequent analysis.

The donors were members of the validation cohort, which comprised roughly 120 subjects and was separate from the first cohort of 666 subjects. About this clone itself: Its target is not known.

Germline CDR1 LGHNA, CDR2 YNFKEQ. Losses at the gene ends were 0 bases for V and 4 bases for J; bases not matched to a gene: 6. The CDR3 covers 17 residues. Data came from immunoSEQ multiplex PCR; TCRdb stores just in-frame clones and leaves some out. The table includes more than 140,000 clones, approximately 91% detected once. The specimen sequenced was PBMCs. The J gene is TRBJ2-1, the V gene TRBV4-2; TRBD2 matches 10 bases. The sequence was collected from a woman aged 18-35 years in good health and CMV-seropositive. The CDR3 DNA sequence: TGTGCCAGCAGCCAAGAGGAGGTACTAGCGGGATACAATGAGCAGTTCTTC. Translating gives CASSQEEVLAGYNEQFF.